These T cell receptor beta chains were read from a single sample in a study of OX40 agonist ivuxolimab in advanced cancers. Sequenced by immunoSEQ multiplex PCR; TCRdb stores in-frame clones only, minus some. The table shows 60,000 to 70,000 clones, with approximately 90% occurring only once. The sequences come from CD4+ or CD8+ T cells sorted from blood, collected in a trial of the OX40 agonist ivuxolimab. These receptor sequences come from an adult with an advanced solid tumor such as melanoma, head and neck, liver or kidney cancer. The CDR3 runs from the conserved cysteine through the conserved F or W. Clone size is shown for a subset of rows, as once, few, many or a class of expanded clone.

CDR3aa,abundance,j_gene,v_gene
CASSQEETQYF,.,TRBJ2-5,TRBV14
CSDTQGVNTEAFF,.,TRBJ1-1,TRBV29-1
CASRPGSSYEQYF,.,TRBJ2-7,TRBV6-6
CASSLVTAANTGELFF,few,TRBJ2-2,TRBV5-5
CATSRQDRGYNEQFF,.,TRBJ2-1,TRBV15
CATLSWGSRDEQYF,.,TRBJ2-7,TRBV10-1
CAISETGAGDYGYTF,.,TRBJ1-2,TRBV10-3
CASSSIRGGDEKLFF,.,TRBJ1-4,TRBV7-8
CASSKDPNQPQHF,.,TRBJ1-5,TRBV5-1
CAISELMKDGYTF,.,TRBJ1-2,TRBV10-3
CASSLDTYNEQFF,few,TRBJ2-1,TRBV7-3
CASSRGLRGYGYTF,.,TRBJ1-2,TRBV6-1
CASTVEVSFGATNEKLFF,.,TRBJ1-4,TRBV2